This T cell receptor beta chain derives from a study of T cells in localized non-small cell lung cancer. Study-wide results and caveats: Higher blood T cell density tracked longer overall survival. A single tumor region was sequenced, leaving heterogeneity possible. Measurement of T cell clonality placed uninvolved adjacent lung highest, above the level in tumor. The appearance of a median around 57 of the top 100 tumor clones was seen in adjacent lung.

For this clone: What it binds is not known.

Clones were sequenced by immunoSEQ multiplex PCR, and TCRdb holds only the in-frame ones, with some missing. This sample yields about 59,000 clones, of which 70% to 90% are seen a single time; less than 25% belongs to the top ten. Trimming cost V 3 bases and J 2 bases; bases outside gene matches: 1. The CDR3 is 14 amino acids. CDR1 and CDR2 from the germline V gene are ENHRY and SYGVKD. The sample here was peripheral blood, taken before any cancer treatment. The chain couples TRBV10-3 to TRBJ1-5; 7 bases map to TRBD1. The origin of this receptor is a man between 40 and 70 years old with stage I squamous cell lung carcinoma. The CDR3: CAISETGGNQPQHF. The DNA for the CDR3 is TGTGCCATCAGTGAAACAGGGGGCAATCAGCCCCAGCATTTT.